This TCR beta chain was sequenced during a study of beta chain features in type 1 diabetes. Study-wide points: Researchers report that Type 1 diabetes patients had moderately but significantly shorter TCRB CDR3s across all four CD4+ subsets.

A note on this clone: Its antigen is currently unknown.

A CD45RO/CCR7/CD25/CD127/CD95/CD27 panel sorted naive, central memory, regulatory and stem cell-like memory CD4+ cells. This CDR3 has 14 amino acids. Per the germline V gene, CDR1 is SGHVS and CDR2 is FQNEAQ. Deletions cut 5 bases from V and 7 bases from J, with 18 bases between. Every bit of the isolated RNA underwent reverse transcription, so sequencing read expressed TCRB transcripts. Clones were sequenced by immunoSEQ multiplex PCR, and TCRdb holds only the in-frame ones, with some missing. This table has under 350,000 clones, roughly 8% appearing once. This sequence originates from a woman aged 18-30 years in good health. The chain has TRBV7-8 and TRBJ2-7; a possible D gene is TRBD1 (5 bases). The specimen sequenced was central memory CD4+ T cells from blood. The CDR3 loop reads CASSIQGFSREQYF. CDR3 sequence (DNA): TGTGCCAGCAGCATCCAGGGCTTCTCTAGGGAGCAGTACTTC.